This TCR beta chain came from a study of T-cell reconstitution after alpha-beta-depleted transplantation in children. Findings and limits, study-wide: Reportedly, only several hundred clones from non-depleted graft cells drove alpha-beta T-cell counts at about two months.

Unique molecular identifiers featured in how the TCRbeta library was prepared. TCRdb passed the PCR reads through MiXCR, listing each CDR3 protein once. This sample yields hundreds of thousands of distinct CDR3 sequences, of which about an eighth are seen a single time; roughly 2.3% belongs to the top ten. A word on this clonotype: The antigen is unknown.

V shed 6 bases and J shed 0 bases, with 17 bases lying between them. This CDR3 is 16 amino acids long. CDR1 and CDR2 from the germline V gene are MDHEN and SYDVKM. The origin of this receptor is a male patient between 10 and 17 years old who had a stem cell transplant for acute myeloid leukemia, so the T cells may come from the graft donor. The material sequenced was PBMCs, mostly from graft donor cells, taken 360 days after TCRalphabeta/CD19-depleted stem cell transplant. This chain uses TRBV28 with TRBJ1-1; no reliable D call. The CDR3, as DNA: TGTGCCAGCAGCTCTGAGCCGGAGATTGTGAACACTGAAGCTTTCTTT. Encoded protein: CASSSEPEIVNTEAFF.